Presented here are 17 T cell receptor beta chains from one specimen sequenced in a study of OX40 agonist ivuxolimab in advanced cancers. Clones were sequenced by immunoSEQ multiplex PCR, and TCRdb holds only the in-frame ones, with some missing. The data contain about 43,000 clones, around 88% of them seen just once; the ten biggest clones take up under 15%. Source: CD4+ or CD8+ T cells sorted from blood, taken in a trial of the OX40 agonist ivuxolimab. Every receptor here comes from an adult with an advanced solid tumor such as melanoma, head and neck, liver or kidney cancer.

V usage is TRBV7-9 and J usage is TRBJ2-7; 7 bases are a match to TRBD1. Germline CDR1 SEHNR, CDR2 FQNEAQ (reference sequence). V was clipped by 1 base and J by 7 bases; unmatched bases: 10. The CDR3 runs 15 residues. The CDR3 bases are TGTGCCAGCAGCTTAGTGGGGACAGCTTCTAGGGAGCAGTACGTC. Residues: CASSLVGTASREQYV.

The chain links TRBV5-1 to TRBJ2-2, with D possibly being TRBD2 (7 bases). Germline V gene sequence: CDR1 SGHRS, CDR2 YFSETQ. CDR3 length: 14 residues. The V end was cut by 4 bases, the J end by 3 bases, with 10 bases between. Here the CDR3 reads CASSRGADTGELFF. CDR3 sequence (DNA): TGCGCCAGCAGCCGGGGGGCGGACACCGGGGAGCTGTTTTTT.

CDR3: CASRPQPTEANEKLFF. CDR3 coding DNA: TGCGCCAGCAGACCCCAACCGACAGAGGCAAATGAAAAACTGTTTTTT. This sequence joins TRBV4-1 and TRBJ1-4; maybe TRBD1 (5 bases). CDR3 length: 16 residues. V lost 6 bases and J lost 5, with 19 bases in between. CDR1 and CDR2 (germline): MGHRA, YSYEKL.

The chain links TRBV10-3 to TRBJ1-1; D remains unclear. Germline V lookup: CDR1 ENHRY, CDR2 SYGVKD. V lost 7 bases, J lost 6 bases, and 15 bases lay in between. This CDR3 comprises 13 residues. The DNA of the CDR3 is TGTGCCATCACCTCGTTGGGGTACCCTGAAGCTTTCTTT. This sequence encodes CAITSLGYPEAFF.

The rearrangement uses TRBV5-4 and TRBJ1-1, with unresolved D. The length of the CDR3 is 13 residues. V lost 0 bases and J lost 0, with 3 bases in between. Germline V gene lookup returns CDR1 SGHNT and CDR2 YYREEE (reference sequence). DNA for the CDR3: TGTGCCAGCAGCTTGGTGGTGAACACTGAAGCTTTCTTT. This encodes CASSLVVNTEAFF. Supplemented by reference TRBV5-4 and TRBJ1-1, the full variable domain reads ETGVTQSPTHLIKTRGQQVTLRCSSQSGHNTVSWYQQALGQGPQFIFQYYREEENGRGNFPPRFSGLQFPNYSSELNVNALELDDSALYLCASSLVVNTEAFFGQGTRLTVV.

The genes are TRBV7-9 and TRBJ2-3, with a possible D match to TRBD2 (5 bases). V was shortened by 2 bases and J by 6 bases, with 15 bases between the two germline ends. CDR3 length: 15 residues. Germline assignment: CDR1 SEHNR and CDR2 FQNEAQ (reference sequence). The CDR3 region has the DNA TGTGCCAGCAGCTTATTAGGCAGCGGCGCGGATACGCAGTATTTT. Protein: CASSLLGSGADTQYF.

The chain links TRBV7-2 to TRBJ2-1, with 10 positions matching TRBD2. The CDR3 length is 17 residues. V shed 4 bases and J 6 bases; nucleotides not matched to a gene: 12. CDR1 is SGHTA and CDR2 is FQGNSA in the germline V gene. The DNA of the CDR3 is TGTGCCAGCAGCTCCCATTCTCCTAGCGGGAGTACCAATGAGCAGTTCTTC. The encoded protein is CASSSHSPSGSTNEQFF.

This clone was counted between two and nine times. The chain links TRBV27 to TRBJ2-3; D is possibly TRBD2 (5 bases). Between the trimmed V and J ends, which lost 0 bases and 5 bases, there was a span of 15 bases. Germline lookup yields CDR1 MNHEY and CDR2 SMNVEV (reference sequence). The CDR3 runs to 16 residues. The CDR3 loop is CASSLSRRAGGDTQYF. The DNA for the CDR3 is TGTGCCAGCAGTTTATCGCGGCGGGCCGGTGGAGATACGCAGTATTTT.

The V gene is TRBV27, the J gene TRBJ1-2; D unresolved. The germline gives CDR1 MNHEY, CDR2 SMNVEV (reference sequence). V was trimmed by 4 bases and J by 3 bases, leaving 15 bases between them. The CDR3 loop spans 15 amino acids. The CDR3 DNA sequence: TGTGCCAGCAGTTCTTCTCCGAGTCCCTACTATGGCTACACCTTC. Its protein is CASSSSPSPYYGYTF.

The V and J genes are TRBV6-1 and TRBJ1-1; D gene uncertain. The CDR3 length is 14 residues. V gave up 1 base and J gave up 1 base, with 7 bases separating them. CDR1 MNHNS and CDR2 SASEGT come from the germline V gene. CDR3 sequence reads: CASSEGAENTEAFF. CDR3 DNA sequence: TGTGCCAGCAGTGAAGGTGCAGAGAACACTGAAGCTTTCTTT.

The chain uses TRBV4-1 and TRBJ1-6; D is undetermined. Germline V gene lookup returns CDR1 MGHRA and CDR2 YSYEKL. Trimming cost V 0 bases and J 6 bases, with 6 bases left between them. The CDR3 has 14 residues. CDR3 DNA sequence: TGCGCCAGCAGCCAAGAAGGGTCTAATTCACCCCTCCACTTT. Protein sequence: CASSQEGSNSPLHF.

The chain carries TRBV15 and TRBJ2-5, with D possibly called TRBD1 or TRBD2 (5 bases each). The CDR3 length is 15 residues. CDR1 LNHNV and CDR2 YYDKDF come from the germline V gene (reference sequence). Trimming cost V 9 bases and J 4 bases, with 21 bases left between them. The CDR3 coding sequence is TGTGCCACGGGGACCCGGCAGGGTGTGGCAGAGACCCAGTACTTC. It codes for CATGTRQGVAETQYF.

This chain uses TRBV15 with TRBJ2-1; D not certain. Germline values: CDR1 LNHNV, CDR2 YYDKDF (reference sequence). The ends were cut back, 1 base at V and 7 bases at J, with 5 bases in the middle. The CDR3 contains 12 residues. CDR3 in DNA: TGTGCCACCAGCAGAGCAACTAATGAGCAGTTCTTC. This codes for CATSRATNEQFF. The entire variable domain, with the rest obtained from reference TRBV15 and TRBJ2-1, is as follows: DAMVIQNPRYQVTQFGKPVTLSCSQTLNHNVMYWYQQKSSQAPKLLFHYYDKDFNNEADTPDNFQSRRPNTSFCFLDIRSPGLGDTAMYLCATSRATNEQFFGPGTRLTVL.

V gene TRBV7-9 combines with J gene TRBJ2-7; 7 bases line up with TRBD2. Germline V lookup: CDR1 SEHNR, CDR2 FQNEAQ (reference sequence). V lost 5 bases and J lost 4; bases outside the gene matches: 2. This CDR3 has 12 amino acids. CDR3 bases: TGTGCCAGCAGCGGGGGGGAATACGAGCAGTACTTC. Protein product: CASSGGEYEQYF.

The chain employs TRBV5-6 and TRBJ2-7, with no clear D. The CDR3 is 10 residues long. The germline CDR1 and CDR2 sequences are SGHDT and YYEEEE. Trimming pared 6 bases from V and 5 bases from J, leaving 6 bases between. Written as DNA, the CDR3 is TGTGCCAGCACCCCCCACGAGCAGTACTTC. This sequence encodes CASTPHEQYF.

This clone was seen only once. This chain uses TRBV6-1 with TRBJ2-7; 8 bases are shared with TRBD1. Trimming at V came to 1 base and at J to 3 bases, leaving 5 bases not matched to a gene. Germline V CDR1 and CDR2: MNHNS, SASEGT. The CDR3 loop spans 15 amino acids. CDR3 amino acids: CASSEGGQAYYEQYV. DNA of the CDR3: TGTGCCAGCAGTGAAGGGGGACAGGCATACTACGAGCAGTACGTC.

The rearrangement uses TRBV9 and TRBJ1-6; no definite D call. The CDR3 is 14 amino acids. The germline V and J ends were trimmed by 6 bases and 9 bases, with 16 bases remaining between them. CDR1 is SGDLS, CDR2 YYNGEE, per germline. The CDR3 loop is CASKPSGSGSPLHF. As DNA, the CDR3 is TGTGCCAGCAAACCCTCCGGGAGCGGTTCACCCCTCCACTTT.